The 30 T cell receptor beta chains listed next were all sequenced from one sample in a study of OX40 agonist ivuxolimab in advanced cancers. Data came from immunoSEQ multiplex PCR; TCRdb stores just in-frame clones and leaves some out. The sample shows 65,000 to 80,000 clones, about 88% of them seen only once. The specimen comprised CD4+ or CD8+ T cells sorted from blood, sampled in a trial of the OX40 agonist ivuxolimab. Receptors originate from an adult with an advanced solid tumor such as melanoma, head and neck, liver or kidney cancer.

The chain recombines TRBV29-1 with TRBJ2-7; a possible D gene is TRBD2 (5 bases). Germline loops: CDR1 SQVTM, CDR2 ANQGSEA. With 6 bases removed from V and 7 bases from J, the gap between germline ends came to 13 bases. CDR3 length: 11 amino acids. In nucleotides, the CDR3 is TGCAGCGTCTTACGGGGTTTAGAGCAGTACTTC. Translated: CSVLRGLEQYF.

The V gene is TRBV29-1, the J gene TRBJ2-1; TRBD2 aligns across 9 bases. V lost 2 bases, J lost 8 bases, and 13 bases stayed unmatched. This CDR3 spans 16 amino acids. CDR1 and CDR2 from the germline V gene are SQVTM and ANQGSEA. The CDR3 DNA reads TGCAGCGTTGAATCCCCTAGCGGGACGTATATTTATGAGCAGTTCTTC. This gives the protein CSVESPSGTYIYEQFF.

This clone occurred once. The chain couples TRBV30 to TRBJ2-2; D is possibly TRBD1 or TRBD2 (5 bases each). The CDR3 covers 15 residues. V shed 5 bases and J shed 1 base, with 14 bases lying between them. The germline V gene encodes CDR1 GTSNPN and CDR2 SVGIG (reference sequence). The chain's CDR3 is CAWGDGRLNTGELFF. Written as DNA, the CDR3 is TGTGCCTGGGGGGACGGACGATTGAACACCGGGGAGCTGTTTTTT.

The chain couples TRBV28 to TRBJ1-5; 9 bases agree with TRBD1. The CDR3 is 15 amino acids. Germline V gives CDR1 MDHEN, CDR2 SYDVKM. V was clipped by 7 bases and J by 3 bases; unmatched bases: 7. CDR3 DNA: TGTGCCAGCACTACAGGGGGCGAGGACAATCAGCCCCAGCATTTT. It encodes CASTTGGEDNQPQHF.

CDR3 in amino acids: CASSDRDFEQFF. The CDR3 nucleotides read TGTGCCAGCAGCGACAGGGATTTCGAGCAGTTCTTC. The gene calls are TRBV5-6 and TRBJ2-1; 7 bases line up with TRBD1. Germline V gene lookup returns CDR1 SGHDT and CDR2 YYEEEE. J lost 10 bases, V lost 4 bases, and 5 bases had no gene match. The CDR3 loop spans 12 amino acids.

The J gene is TRBJ2-2, the V gene TRBV5-1; D not resolved. The V end was cut by 2 bases, the J end by 0 bases, with 8 bases between. This CDR3 is built from 15 residues. CDR1 is SGHRS, CDR2 YFSETQ, per germline. CDR3 coding DNA: TGCGCCAGCAGCTTTGATAGACCGAACACCGGGGAGCTGTTTTTT. It codes for CASSFDRPNTGELFF.

The rearrangement uses TRBV5-6 and TRBJ2-7, with 9 bases that match TRBD1. CDR3 size: 15 residues. With V trimmed by 5 bases and J by 3 bases, 9 bases remained unmatched. From germline, CDR1 is SGHDT and CDR2 YYEEEE. CDR3 coding DNA: TGTGCCAGCAGACATAGAGGGGGACAGGGCTACGAGCAGTACTTC. Its translation is CASRHRGGQGYEQYF.

CDR3 in DNA: TGCGCCAGCAGCCAAGTTGACAACTCCTACGAGCAGTACTTC. Its protein product is CASSQVDNSYEQYF. The chain carries TRBV4-1 and TRBJ2-7; no clear D. Germline V lookup: CDR1 MGHRA, CDR2 YSYEKL. This CDR3 is built from 14 residues. Trimming stripped 1 base from V and 0 bases from J, with 7 bases between.

V is TRBV28 and J is TRBJ1-1; 7 nucleotides align to TRBD1. V trimming: 7 bases; J trimming: 3 bases; junction bases outside the gene matches: 8. The CDR3 sequence is 14 residues long. Germline V gene sequence: CDR1 MDHEN, CDR2 SYDVKM. Here the CDR3 reads CASNYQGGDTEAFF. In DNA form, the CDR3 reads TGTGCCAGCAACTATCAGGGGGGGGACACTGAAGCTTTCTTT. The full variable domain, with the rest looked up from reference TRBV28 and TRBJ1-1, is DVKVTQSSRYLVKRTGEKVFLECVQDMDHENMFWYRQDPGLGLRLIYFSYDVKMKEKGDIPEGYSVSREKKERFSLILESASTNQTSMYLCASNYQGGDTEAFFGQGTRLTVV.

The DNA for the CDR3 is TGTGCCAGCAGCTTGGGAGCGGGAGGGCCGAAAGACGAGCAGTACTTC. This translates into CASSLGAGGPKDEQYF. V gene TRBV4-2 combines with J gene TRBJ2-7; 10 positions match TRBD2. Germline V CDR1 and CDR2: LGHNA, YNFKEQ. This CDR3 has 16 amino acids. V shed 5 bases and J 5 bases; nucleotides not matched to a gene: 12.

The sample holds a few counts of this clone. The chain links TRBV10-3 to TRBJ1-2; weak D call: TRBD1 (5 bases). The CDR3 spans 15 residues. Germline CDR1 ENHRY, CDR2 SYGVKD. Trimming pared 8 bases from V and 7 bases from J, leaving 23 bases between. The CDR3 DNA reads TGTGCCATCTACGGAGGGGCCCTCGGGAGTGGTGGCTACACCTTC. It yields the protein CAIYGGALGSGGYTF.

The chain couples TRBV7-2 to TRBJ1-5; D unresolved. Germline CDR1 and CDR2: SGHTA and FQGNSA. With 2 bases removed from V and 7 bases from J, the gap between germline ends came to 12 bases. The length of the CDR3 is 14 residues. Here the CDR3 reads CASSLKWEGQPQHF. The CDR3 nucleotides read TGTGCCAGCAGCTTAAAGTGGGAAGGCCAGCCCCAGCATTTT.

This clone was recorded a few times. V is TRBV4-1 and J is TRBJ1-2; possibly TRBD1 for D (5 bases). The CDR3 runs 12 residues. Germline CDR1 is MGHRA and CDR2 is YSYEKL. V was shortened by 2 bases and J by 5 bases, with 6 bases between the two germline ends. The chain's CDR3 is CASSQTGYGYTF. The CDR3 nucleotides are TGCGCCAGCAGCCAAACAGGATATGGCTACACCTTC.

This clone was detected only once. The J gene is TRBJ2-2, the V gene TRBV11-2; TRBD2 aligns across 13 bases. Germline V gene sequence: CDR1 SGHAT, CDR2 FQNNGV. The CDR3 has 19 residues. J gave up 6 bases and V 5 bases, and 15 bases lay outside the gene matches. CDR3 sequence (DNA): TGTGCCAGCAGCGCCCGGGAAGGTGGACTAGCGGGAGTGTCCGGGGAGCTGTTTTTT. It is translated as CASSAREGGLAGVSGELFF. The whole variable domain, filled in from reference TRBV11-2 and TRBJ2-2, reads EAGVAQSPRYKIIEKRQSVAFWCNPISGHATLYWYQQILGQGPKLLIQFQNNGVVDDSQLPKDRFSAERLKGVDSTLKIQPAKLEDSAVYLCASSAREGGLAGVSGELFFGEGSRLTVL.

The CDR3: CASSFTDTQYF. The CDR3 DNA reads TGTGCCAGCAGCTTCACAGATACGCAGTATTTT. The V call is TRBV11-2, the J call TRBJ2-3, with D hard to call. The CDR3 totals 11 residues. Germline V gene sequence: CDR1 SGHAT, CDR2 FQNNGV. V was pared by 3 bases and J by 2 bases, with 0 bases between.

The rearrangement uses TRBV6-5 and TRBJ2-5; no clear D gene. Per germline, CDR1 MNHEY and CDR2 SVGAGI. The CDR3 is made up of 13 amino acids. V lost 5 bases to trimming and J lost 7 bases, with 14 bases between them. The CDR3 here is CASSVGVAGTQYF. The CDR3 DNA reads TGTGCCAGCAGTGTTGGAGTCGCCGGGACCCAGTACTTC.

This chain connects TRBV19 to TRBJ2-3; TRBD2 aligns across 9 bases. The V and J ends lost 5 bases and 7 bases, in that order; junction bases with no gene match: 7. The CDR3 loop spans 14 amino acids. Germline lookup yields CDR1 LNHDA and CDR2 SQIVND (reference sequence). CDR3 nucleotide sequence: TGTGCCAGTAGTCCGGGGACTAGCTCGTATACGCAGTATTTT. It is translated as CASSPGTSSYTQYF. Looking up the rest from reference TRBV19 and TRBJ2-3 gives the full variable domain: DGGITQSPKYLFRKEGQNVTLSCEQNLNHDAMYWYRQDPGQGLRLIYYSQIVNDFQKGDIAEGYSVSREKKESFPLTVTSAQKNPTAFYLCASSPGTSSYTQYFGPGTRLTVL.

The CDR3 DNA reads as TGTGCCAGCTCACCGGAGTCAGGAGGCTTGGTGTCCCAGCATTTT. Translating gives CASSPESGGLVSQHF. This chain joins TRBV18 and TRBJ1-5, with unresolved D. V lost 3 bases, J lost 11 bases, and 20 bases lay in between. CDR3 size: 15 residues. The germline CDR1 and CDR2 sequences are KGHSH and LQKENI.

J is TRBJ1-1 and V is TRBV28, with D possibly matching TRBD1 (6 bases). Germline V gene data show CDR1 as MDHEN and CDR2 as SYDVKM. The CDR3 length is 13 residues. The V gene lost 6 bases and the J gene lost 5 bases, with 13 bases spanning the gap. The CDR3 protein is CASRRQDGTEAFF. CDR3 bases: TGTGCCAGCAGACGACAGGATGGTACTGAAGCTTTCTTT.

The V call is TRBV6-5, the J call TRBJ1-2; perhaps TRBD1 as D (5 bases). Germline V gene data show CDR1 as MNHEY and CDR2 as SVGAGI. The CDR3 is 13 residues long. Trimming left V 2 bases short and J 4 bases short, with 8 bases between. CDR3 DNA sequence: TGTGCCAGCAGTTACACGAGGGGCTATGGCTACACCTTC. It yields the protein CASSYTRGYGYTF.

This clone was seen a single time. The chain has TRBV7-8 and TRBJ1-3; perhaps TRBD1 as D (6 bases). Germline loops: CDR1 SGHVS, CDR2 FQNEAQ. Trimming cost V 5 bases and J 10 bases, with 21 bases left between them. CDR3 length: 15 residues. Here the CDR3 reads CASSPQGRGTGTIYF. The CDR3 coding sequence is TGTGCCAGCAGCCCTCAGGGCAGGGGAACCGGAACCATATATTTT.

This chain joins TRBV19 and TRBJ1-6, with D possibly TRBD1 on 6 matching bases. Between the trimmed V and J ends, which lost 8 bases and 5 bases, there was a span of 19 bases. The CDR3 runs to 16 residues. Germline CDR1 reads LNHDA; CDR2 reads SQIVND (reference sequence). In nucleotides, the CDR3 is TGTGCCAGTCGAGATGGACAGCCGGGAGATAATTCACCCCTCCACTTT. Protein product: CASRDGQPGDNSPLHF.

The rearrangement joins TRBV28 to TRBJ2-2; D is possibly TRBD2 (5 bases). V lost 6 bases, J lost 7 bases, and 21 bases lay in between. This CDR3 spans 16 amino acids. Germline V gives CDR1 MDHEN, CDR2 SYDVKM. The CDR3 bases are TGTGCCAGCAGGGCGCCCGGGGAGATTAAGCGCGGGGAGCTGTTTTTT. Amino acids: CASRAPGEIKRGELFF. The full variable domain, with the rest looked up from reference TRBV28 and TRBJ2-2, is DVKVTQSSRYLVKRTGEKVFLECVQDMDHENMFWYRQDPGLGLRLIYFSYDVKMKEKGDIPEGYSVSREKKERFSLILESASTNQTSMYLCASRAPGEIKRGELFFGEGSRLTVL.

V and J are TRBV2 and TRBJ1-5; D is ambiguous. V was cut by 6 bases and J by 1 base, with 13 bases left in between. Germline V gene sequence: CDR1 SNHLY, CDR2 FYNNEI. The CDR3 is 15 amino acids. The CDR3 here is CASSPDVGSNQPQHF. In DNA form, the CDR3 reads TGTGCCAGCAGCCCCGATGTGGGCAGCAATCAGCCCCAGCATTTT. The variable domain in full, completed from reference TRBV2 and TRBJ1-5, reads EPEVTQTPSHQVTQMGQEVILRCVPISNHLYFYWYRQILGQKVEFLVSFYNNEISEKSEIFDDQFSVERPDGSNFTLKIRSTKLEDSAMYFCASSPDVGSNQPQHFGDGTRLSIL.

This clone was detected a few times. The chain couples TRBV29-1 to TRBJ1-3, with unresolved D. This CDR3 region has 11 residues. Germline CDR1 reads SQVTM; CDR2 reads ANQGSEA. V shed 6 bases and J shed 4 bases, with 7 bases lying between them. CDR3 residues: CSVPRGNTIYF. The CDR3 coding sequence is TGCAGCGTGCCCAGAGGAAACACCATATATTTT.

This sequence joins TRBV19 and TRBJ1-2; D gene ambiguous. The CDR3 sequence is 14 residues long. Trimming removed 7 bases from V and 4 bases from J, with 16 bases in between. Germline values: CDR1 LNHDA, CDR2 SQIVND (reference sequence). The CDR3 DNA sequence: TGTGCCAGTACCTGGCGCCCGGGGTGCTATGGCTACACCTTC. This gives the protein CASTWRPGCYGYTF.

CDR3 in amino acids: CASSVGTGGPVDEQFF. CDR3 nucleotide sequence: TGTGCCAGCAGCGTCGGGACAGGGGGTCCGGTAGATGAGCAGTTCTTC. This sequence joins TRBV7-6 and TRBJ2-1; 11 bases align to TRBD1. Germline CDR1 is SGHVS and CDR2 is FNYEAQ. V lost 5 bases to trimming and J lost 8 bases; unmatched junction nucleotides: 11. The CDR3 is made up of 16 amino acids. Variable domain in full (rest from reference TRBV7-6 and TRBJ2-1): GAGVSQSPRYKVTKRGQDVALRCDPISGHVSLYWYRQALGQGPEFLTYFNYEAQQDKSGLPNDRFSAERPEGSISTLTIQRTEQRDSAMYRCASSVGTGGPVDEQFFGPGTRLTVL.

The chain links TRBV7-6 to TRBJ2-5; TRBD1 or TRBD2 may be the D gene (6 bases each). The V end was cut by 4 bases, the J end by 5 bases, with 8 bases between. The CDR3 has 12 amino acids. Germline V CDR1 and CDR2: SGHVS, FNYEAQ. The CDR3 coding sequence is TGTGCCAGCAGCTGGGGGGCGGAGACCCAGTACTTC. Its protein product is CASSWGAETQYF.

The CDR3 sequence: CASLEGLGNQPQHF. The CDR3 nucleotides are TGTGCCAGCCTGGAGGGGCTCGGCAATCAGCCCCAGCATTTT. The chain recombines TRBV6-1 with TRBJ1-5, with D tentatively TRBD1 (5 bases). This CDR3 is built from 14 residues. In germline, CDR1 is MNHNS, CDR2 SASEGT. V lost 8 bases to trimming and J lost 2 bases, with 13 bases between them.

The rearrangement uses TRBV29-1 and TRBJ1-5; unclear D gene. CDR1 is SQVTM and CDR2 is ANQGSEA in the germline V gene. The CDR3 is made up of 13 amino acids. Trimming took 4 bases from V and 1 from J, leaving 8 bases between them. CDR3 nucleotide sequence: TGCAGCGTTGCCCAGACGAGCAATCAGCCCCAGCATTTT. Residues: CSVAQTSNQPQHF.